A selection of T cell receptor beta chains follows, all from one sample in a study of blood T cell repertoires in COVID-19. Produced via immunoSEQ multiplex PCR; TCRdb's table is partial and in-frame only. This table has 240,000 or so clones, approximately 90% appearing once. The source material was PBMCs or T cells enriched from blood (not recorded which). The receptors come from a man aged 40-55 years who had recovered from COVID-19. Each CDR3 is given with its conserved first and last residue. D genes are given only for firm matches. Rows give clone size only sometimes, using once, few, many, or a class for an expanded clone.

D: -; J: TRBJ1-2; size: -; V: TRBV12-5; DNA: TGTGCTAGTGGGGCGGGGCGCATCTATGGCTACACCTTC; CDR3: CASGAGRIYGYTF
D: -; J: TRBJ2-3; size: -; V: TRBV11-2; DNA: TGTGCCAGCAGCTTAGGTCTACGGGGAACAGATACGCAGTATTTT; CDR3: CASSLGLRGTDTQYF
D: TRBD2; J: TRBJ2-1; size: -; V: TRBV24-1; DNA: TGTGCCACCTACTCGGGACTAGCGGGAGATGAGCAGTTCTTC; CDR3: CATYSGLAGDEQFF
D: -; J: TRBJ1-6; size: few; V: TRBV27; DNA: TGTGCCAGCAGTTTAAGGGACTCTTCACCCCTCCACTTT; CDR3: CASSLRDSSPLHF
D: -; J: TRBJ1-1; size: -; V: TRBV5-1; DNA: TGCGCCAGCAGCTTGGCCCCCGGGACGGGGGACACTGAAGCTTTCTTT; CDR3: CASSLAPGTGDTEAFF
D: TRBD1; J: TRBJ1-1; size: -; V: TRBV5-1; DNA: TGCGCCAGCGCCCGTGAGACAGGGTTCACTGAAGCTTTCTTT; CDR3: CASARETGFTEAFF
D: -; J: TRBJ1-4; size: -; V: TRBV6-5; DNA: TGTGCCAGCTCCCCCGGGGGGGGAAAAGGCCGACCCTTTTTT; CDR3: CASSPGGGKGRPFF
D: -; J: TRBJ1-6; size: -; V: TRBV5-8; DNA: TGTGCCAGCAGCTCGCGGGATAATTCACCCCTCCACTTT; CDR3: CASSSRDNSPLHF
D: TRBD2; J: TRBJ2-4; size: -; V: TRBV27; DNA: TGTGCCAGCAGTTTTGGGACTAGTGATAACATTCAGTACTTC; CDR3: CASSFGTSDNIQYF
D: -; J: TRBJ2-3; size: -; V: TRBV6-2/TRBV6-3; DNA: TGTGCCAGCAGCGACAGAACCGTCACAGATACGCAGTATTTT; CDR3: CASSDRTVTDTQYF
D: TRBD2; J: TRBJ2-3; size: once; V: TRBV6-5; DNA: TGTGCCAGCAGGATTAGCGGGAGGAATACAGATACGCAGTATTTT; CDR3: CASRISGRNTDTQYF
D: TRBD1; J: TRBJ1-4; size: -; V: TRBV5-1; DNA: TGCGCCAGCAGCCAACGACAGGGGTCCGGTAATGAAAAACTGTTTTTT; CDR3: CASSQRQGSGNEKLFF
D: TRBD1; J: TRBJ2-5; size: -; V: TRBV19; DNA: TGTGCCAGTAGTATTGACTCACAGGGGCCAGGTTCGACCCAGTACTTC; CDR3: CASSIDSQGPGSTQYF
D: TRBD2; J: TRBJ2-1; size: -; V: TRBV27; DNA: TGTGCCAGCAGTTTCCTAGCGGGAGAGAGAAGCTCCTACAATGAGCAGTTCTTC; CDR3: CASSFLAGERSSYNEQFF
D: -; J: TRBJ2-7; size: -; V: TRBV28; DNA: TGTGCCAGCAGTCTCCGACTAGTGCCCTCCTACGAGCAGTACTTC; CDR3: CASSLRLVPSYEQYF
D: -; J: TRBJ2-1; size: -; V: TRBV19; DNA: TGTGCCAGTAGTATACTGTCACGGGGTGAGCAGTTCTTC; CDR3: CASSILSRGEQFF
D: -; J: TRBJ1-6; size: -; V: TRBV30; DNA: TGTGCCTGGAGTGTTACAGAACAGCCTTCACCCCTCCACTTT; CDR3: CAWSVTEQPSPLHF
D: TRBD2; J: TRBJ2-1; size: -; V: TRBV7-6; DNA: TGTGCCAGCAGCTTAAAGTGGGAGGGGTACAATGAGCAGTTCTTC; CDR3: CASSLKWEGYNEQFF
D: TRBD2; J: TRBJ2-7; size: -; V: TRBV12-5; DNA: TGTGCTAGTGGACCCCCGACTAGCGGAATCTACGAGCAGTACTTC; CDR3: CASGPPTSGIYEQYF
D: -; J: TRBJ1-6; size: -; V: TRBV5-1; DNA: TGCGCCAGCAGCTTGGGACAGGATAATTCACCCCTCCACTTT; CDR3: CASSLGQDNSPLHF
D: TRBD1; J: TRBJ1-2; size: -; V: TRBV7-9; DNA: TGTGCCAGCACCGATATCCGGACAGGGAGGTGCTACACCTTC; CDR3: CASTDIRTGRCYTF
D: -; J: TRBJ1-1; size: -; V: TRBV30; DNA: TGTGCCTGCGACTTGGCGGGGATCGGCACTGAAGCTTTCTTT; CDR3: CACDLAGIGTEAFF
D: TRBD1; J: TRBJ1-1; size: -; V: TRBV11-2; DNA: TGTGCCAGCAGCTGGCTTAACAGGGGGCGGGGGACTGAAGCTTTCTTT; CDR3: CASSWLNRGRGTEAFF
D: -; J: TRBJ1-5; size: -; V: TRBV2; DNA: TGTGCCAGCAGTGGCAGGGCGGATCAGCCCCAGCATTTT; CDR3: CASSGRADQPQHF
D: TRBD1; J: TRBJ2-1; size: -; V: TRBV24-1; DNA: TGTGCCACCAGAGAGACAGGGGGCCAATCCAATGAGCAGTTCTTC; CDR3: CATRETGGQSNEQFF
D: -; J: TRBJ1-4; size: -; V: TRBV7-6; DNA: TGTGCCAGCAGCTTGACATCGGTTGAAAAACTGTTTTTT; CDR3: CASSLTSVEKLFF
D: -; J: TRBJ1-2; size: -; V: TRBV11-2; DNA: TGTGCCAGCACCCCCCCCGGGAGGGCCCCAGCTAACTATGGCTACACCTTC; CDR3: CASTPPGRAPANYGYTF
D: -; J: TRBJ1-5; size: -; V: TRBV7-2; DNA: TGTGCCAGCAGCCACAAAACAGGTGTGCGCAATCAGCCCCAGCATTTT; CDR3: CASSHKTGVRNQPQHF